The clone carrying this T cell receptor beta chain has just one count. This entry is derived from a study of immune evolution from preneoplasia to lung adenocarcinoma. V gave up 10 bases and J gave up 8 bases, with 21 bases separating them. This CDR3 is 14 amino acids long. Germline values: CDR1 ENHRY, CDR2 SYGVKD. The assay was immunoSEQ multiplex PCR, and TCRdb's table has in-frame clones only and misses some. The sample lists 14,000 to 15,000 clones; approximately 77% were seen once. After pathologic assessment, macro-dissection selected premalignant or tumor cells for extraction. The rearrangement links TRBV10-3 to TRBJ2-1; D call uncertain. This sequence originates from a person aged 60-79 years with lung adenocarcinoma. Material for sequencing was FFPE minimally invasive lung adenocarcinoma tissue. The CDR3 DNA reads as TGTGCCACCGAGACTCCTTTCAAGCAACATGAGCAGTTCTTC. Translating it yields CATETPFKQHEQFF.